This T cell receptor (beta chain) was found in a study of T cells in Graves' hyperthyroidism and ophthalmopathy. Study in general: Blood from the periphery was taken at initial diagnosis, before any treatment.

The sample holds many counts of this clonotype. What it recognizes is unknown. CDR3 length: 12 residues. Germline CDR1 reads SGHNT; CDR2 reads YENEEA. V lost 3 bases to trimming and J lost 4 bases, with 5 bases between them. Points from the study as a whole: In blood, most of the thyroid clonotypes expanded above 0.001 were also present.

The TCR beta CDR3 regions underwent amplification using RNA transcripts as the source. The TCR CDR3 was amplified in a first-round RT-PCR using the HTBI primer set. TCRdb called the multiplex PCR reads again in MiXCR, with one record for every CDR3 protein. The sample holds around 290,000 distinct CDR3 sequences; roughly 14% are singletons and the top ten take almost 8%. The sample was blood. The genes are TRBV11-3 and TRBJ2-3; D call uncertain. This clonotype was sampled from a woman in her 30s with Graves' hyperthyroidism that later progressed to Graves' ophthalmopathy. CDR3 nucleotides: TGTGCCAGCAGCTTTAGCTCAGATACGCAGTATTTT. As protein: CASSFSSDTQYF.